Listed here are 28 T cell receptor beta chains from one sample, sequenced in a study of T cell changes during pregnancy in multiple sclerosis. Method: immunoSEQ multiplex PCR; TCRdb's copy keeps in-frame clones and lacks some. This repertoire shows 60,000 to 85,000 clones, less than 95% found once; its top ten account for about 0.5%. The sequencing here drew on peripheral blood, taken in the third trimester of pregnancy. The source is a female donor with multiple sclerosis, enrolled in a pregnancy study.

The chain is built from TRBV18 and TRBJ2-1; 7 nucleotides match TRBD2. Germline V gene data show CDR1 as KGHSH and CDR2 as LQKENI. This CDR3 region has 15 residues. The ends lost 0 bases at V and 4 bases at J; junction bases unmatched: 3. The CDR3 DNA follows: TGTGCCAGCTCACCACCGTCGGGGGGTTACAATGAGCAGTTCTTC. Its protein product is CASSPPSGGYNEQFF. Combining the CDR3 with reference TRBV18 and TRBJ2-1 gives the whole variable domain NAGVMQNPRHLVRRRGQEARLRCSPMKGHSHVYWYRQLPEEGLKFMVYLQKENIIDESGMPKERFSAEFPKEGPSILRIQQVVRGDSAAYFCASSPPSGGYNEQFFGPGTRLTVL.

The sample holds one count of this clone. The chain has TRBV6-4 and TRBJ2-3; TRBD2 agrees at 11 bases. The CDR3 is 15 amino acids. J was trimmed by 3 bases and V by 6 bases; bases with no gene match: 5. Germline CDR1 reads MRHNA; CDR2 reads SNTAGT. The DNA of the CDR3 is TGTGCCAGCAGCGATGGGACTAGCGGTACAGATACGCAGTATTTT. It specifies CASSDGTSGTDTQYF.

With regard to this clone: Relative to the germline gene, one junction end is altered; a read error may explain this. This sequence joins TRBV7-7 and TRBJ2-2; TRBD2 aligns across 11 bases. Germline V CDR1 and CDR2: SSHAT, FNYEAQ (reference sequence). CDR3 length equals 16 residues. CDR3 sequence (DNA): TGTGCCAGCAGCTTAGCGACTAGCGGGAACTCCGGGGAGCTGTTTTTT. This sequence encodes CASSLATSGNSGELFF.

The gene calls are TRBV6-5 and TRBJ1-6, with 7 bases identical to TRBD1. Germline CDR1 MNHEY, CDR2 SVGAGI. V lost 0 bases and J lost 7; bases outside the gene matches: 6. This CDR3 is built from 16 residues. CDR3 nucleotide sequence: TGTGCCAGCAGTTACTCGACAGGGATTGCGAATTCACCCCTCCACTTT. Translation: CASSYSTGIANSPLHF.

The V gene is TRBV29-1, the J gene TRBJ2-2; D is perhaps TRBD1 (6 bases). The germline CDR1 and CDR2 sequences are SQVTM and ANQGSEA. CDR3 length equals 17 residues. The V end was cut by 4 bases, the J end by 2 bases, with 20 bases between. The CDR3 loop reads CSVGSFTGTYNTGELFF. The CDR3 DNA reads TGCAGCGTTGGTTCGTTTACCGGGACATATAACACCGGGGAGCTGTTTTTT.

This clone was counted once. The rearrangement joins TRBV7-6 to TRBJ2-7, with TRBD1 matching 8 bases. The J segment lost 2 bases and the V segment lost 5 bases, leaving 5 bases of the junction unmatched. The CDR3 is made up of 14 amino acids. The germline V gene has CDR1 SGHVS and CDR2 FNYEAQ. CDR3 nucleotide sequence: TGTGCCAGCAGCGGCCGGGACAGGCCCTACGAGCAGTACTTC. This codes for CASSGRDRPYEQYF. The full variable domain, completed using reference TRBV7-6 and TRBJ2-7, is GAGVSQSPRYKVTKRGQDVALRCDPISGHVSLYWYRQALGQGPEFLTYFNYEAQQDKSGLPNDRFSAERPEGSISTLTIQRTEQRDSAMYRCASSGRDRPYEQYFGPGTRLTVT.

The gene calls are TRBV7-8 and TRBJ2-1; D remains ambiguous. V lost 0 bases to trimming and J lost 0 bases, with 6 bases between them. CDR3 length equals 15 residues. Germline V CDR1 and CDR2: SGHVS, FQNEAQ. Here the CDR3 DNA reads TGTGCCAGCAGCTTAGCTTCTGTCTCCTACAATGAGCAGTTCTTC. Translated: CASSLASVSYNEQFF.

The CDR3 loop reads CASSLAMSAGAFTDTQYF. The CDR3 region has the DNA TGCGCCAGCAGCTTGGCCATGTCTGCGGGGGCCTTCACAGATACGCAGTATTTT. The chain employs TRBV5-1 and TRBJ2-3; tentatively, D is TRBD2 (7 bases). V lost 0 bases and J 2 bases, leaving 19 bases between the germline ends. This CDR3 has 18 amino acids. Germline V lookup: CDR1 SGHRS, CDR2 YFSETQ.

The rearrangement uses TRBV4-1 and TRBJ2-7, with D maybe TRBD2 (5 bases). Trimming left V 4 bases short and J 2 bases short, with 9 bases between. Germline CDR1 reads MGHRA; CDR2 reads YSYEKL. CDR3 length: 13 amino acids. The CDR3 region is CASSPPGTYEQYF. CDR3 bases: TGCGCCAGCAGCCCCCCGGGGACCTACGAGCAGTACTTC.

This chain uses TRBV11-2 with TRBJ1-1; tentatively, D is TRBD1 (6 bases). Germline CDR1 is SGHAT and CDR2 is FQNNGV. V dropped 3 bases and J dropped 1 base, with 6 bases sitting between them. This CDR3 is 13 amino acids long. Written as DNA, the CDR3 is TGTGCCAGCAGCTTGGGGGCGAACACTGAAGCTTTCTTT. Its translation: CASSLGANTEAFF.

The CDR3 DNA reads as TGTGCCAGCAGCGTACAGGGGTTCAGGGGCTACACCTTC. This codes for CASSVQGFRGYTF. This chain links TRBV5-5 with TRBJ1-2; 7 positions agree with TRBD1. The J segment lost 8 bases and the V segment lost 4 bases, leaving 8 bases of the junction unmatched. The CDR3 loop spans 13 amino acids. The germline gives CDR1 SGHKS, CDR2 YYEKEE (reference sequence). The complete variable domain, with remaining parts taken from reference TRBV5-5 and TRBJ1-2, reads DAGVTQSPTHLIKTRGQQVTLRCSPISGHKSVSWYQQVLGQGPQFIFQYYEKEERGRGNFPDRFSARQFPNYSSELNVNALLLGDSALYLCASSVQGFRGYTFGSGTRLTVV.

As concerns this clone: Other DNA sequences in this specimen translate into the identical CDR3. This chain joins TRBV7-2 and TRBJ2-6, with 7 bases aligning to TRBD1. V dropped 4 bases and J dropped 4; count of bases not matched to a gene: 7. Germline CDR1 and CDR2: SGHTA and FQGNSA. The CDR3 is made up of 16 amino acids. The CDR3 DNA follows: TGTGCCAGCAGCTCCTCAGGGGGAACGGGGGCCAACGTCCTGACTTTC. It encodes CASSSSGGTGANVLTF.

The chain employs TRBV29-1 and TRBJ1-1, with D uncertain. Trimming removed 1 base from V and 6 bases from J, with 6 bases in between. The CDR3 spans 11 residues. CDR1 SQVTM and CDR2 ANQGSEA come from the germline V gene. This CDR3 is CSVEARAEAFF. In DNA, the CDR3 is TGCAGCGTTGAAGCGAGGGCTGAAGCTTTCTTT.

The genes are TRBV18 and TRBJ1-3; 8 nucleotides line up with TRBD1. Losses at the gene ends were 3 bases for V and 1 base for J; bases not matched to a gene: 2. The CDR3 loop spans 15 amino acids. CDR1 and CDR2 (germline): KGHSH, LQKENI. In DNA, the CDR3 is TGTGCCAGCTCACCCGGGACAGGTTCTGGAAACACCATATATTTT. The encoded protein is CASSPGTGSGNTIYF.

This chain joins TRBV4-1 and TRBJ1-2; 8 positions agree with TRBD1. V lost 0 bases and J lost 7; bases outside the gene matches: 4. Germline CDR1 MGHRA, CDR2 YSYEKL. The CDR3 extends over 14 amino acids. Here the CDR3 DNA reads TGCGCCAGCAGCCAAGAGGACAGGGACGGTGGCTACACCTTC. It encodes CASSQEDRDGGYTF.

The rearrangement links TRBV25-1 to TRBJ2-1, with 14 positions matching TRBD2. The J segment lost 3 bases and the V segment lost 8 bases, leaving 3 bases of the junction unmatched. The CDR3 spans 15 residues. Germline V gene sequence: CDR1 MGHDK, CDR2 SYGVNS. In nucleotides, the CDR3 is TGTGCCAGCGGGACTAGCGGGGGTATCTACAATGAGCAGTTCTTC. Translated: CASGTSGGIYNEQFF.

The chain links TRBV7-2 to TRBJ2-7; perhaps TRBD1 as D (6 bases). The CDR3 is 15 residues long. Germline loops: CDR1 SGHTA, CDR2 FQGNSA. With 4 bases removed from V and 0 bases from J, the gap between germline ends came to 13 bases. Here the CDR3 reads CASSYRQAVSYEQYF. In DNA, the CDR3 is TGTGCCAGCAGCTACCGACAGGCGGTCTCCTACGAGCAGTACTTC.

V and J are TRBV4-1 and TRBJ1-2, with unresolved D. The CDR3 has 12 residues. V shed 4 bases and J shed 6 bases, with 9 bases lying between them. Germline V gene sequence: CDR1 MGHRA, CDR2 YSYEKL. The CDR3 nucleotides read TGCGCCAGCAGCCGTAATTCCGATGGCTACACCTTC. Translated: CASSRNSDGYTF.

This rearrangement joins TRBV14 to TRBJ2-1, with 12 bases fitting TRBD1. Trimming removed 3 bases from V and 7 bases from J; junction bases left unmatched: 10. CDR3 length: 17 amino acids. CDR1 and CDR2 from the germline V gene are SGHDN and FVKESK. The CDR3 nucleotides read TGTGCCAGCAGCCAGCTACCGGGACAGGGGGCTGATAATGAGCAGTTCTTC. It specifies CASSQLPGQGADNEQFF.

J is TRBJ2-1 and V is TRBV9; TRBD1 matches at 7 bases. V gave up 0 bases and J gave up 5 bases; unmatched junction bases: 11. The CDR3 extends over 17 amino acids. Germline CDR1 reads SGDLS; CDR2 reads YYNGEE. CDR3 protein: CASSVAGGYGTDNEQFF. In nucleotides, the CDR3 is TGTGCCAGCAGCGTAGCTGGGGGCTACGGGACAGACAATGAGCAGTTCTTC.

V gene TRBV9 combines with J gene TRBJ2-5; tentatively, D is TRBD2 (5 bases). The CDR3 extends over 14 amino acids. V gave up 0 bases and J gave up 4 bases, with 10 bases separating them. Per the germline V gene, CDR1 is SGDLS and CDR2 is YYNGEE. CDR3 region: CASSVGVARETQYF. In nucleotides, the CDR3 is TGTGCCAGCAGCGTAGGGGTAGCGCGAGAGACCCAGTACTTC. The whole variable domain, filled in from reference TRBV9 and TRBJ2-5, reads DSGVTQTPKHLITATGQRVTLRCSPRSGDLSVYWYQQSLDQGLQFLIQYYNGEERAKGNILERFSAQQFPDLHSELNLSSLELGDSALYFCASSVGVARETQYFGPGTRLLVL.

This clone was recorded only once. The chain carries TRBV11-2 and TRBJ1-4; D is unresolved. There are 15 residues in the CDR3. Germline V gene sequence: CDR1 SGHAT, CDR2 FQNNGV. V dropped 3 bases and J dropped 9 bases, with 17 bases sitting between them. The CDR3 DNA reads TGTGCCAGCAGCTTTCAAGGGAGCCTGGGGAAAAAACTGTTTTTT. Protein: CASSFQGSLGKKLFF.

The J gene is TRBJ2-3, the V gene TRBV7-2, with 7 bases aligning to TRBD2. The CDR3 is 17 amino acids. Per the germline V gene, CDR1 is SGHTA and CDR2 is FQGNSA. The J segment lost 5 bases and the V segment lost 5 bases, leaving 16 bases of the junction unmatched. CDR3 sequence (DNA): TGTGCCAGCAGCCGCGCCCTGCAGCGGGGTCGGGAAGATACGCAGTATTTT. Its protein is CASSRALQRGREDTQYF.

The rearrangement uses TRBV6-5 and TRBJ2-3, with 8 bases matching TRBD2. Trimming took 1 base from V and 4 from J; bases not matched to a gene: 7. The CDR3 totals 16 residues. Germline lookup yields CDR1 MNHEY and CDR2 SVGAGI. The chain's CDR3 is CASSYLVGGGSDTQYF. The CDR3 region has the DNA TGTGCCAGCAGTTACTTAGTCGGGGGGGGGTCAGATACGCAGTATTTT.

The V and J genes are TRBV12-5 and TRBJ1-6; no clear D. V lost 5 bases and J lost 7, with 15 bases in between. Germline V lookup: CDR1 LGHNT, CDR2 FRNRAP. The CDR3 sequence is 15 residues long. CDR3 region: CASGIWTYTNSPLHF. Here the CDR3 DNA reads TGTGCTAGTGGTATCTGGACTTACACAAATTCACCCCTCCACTTT.

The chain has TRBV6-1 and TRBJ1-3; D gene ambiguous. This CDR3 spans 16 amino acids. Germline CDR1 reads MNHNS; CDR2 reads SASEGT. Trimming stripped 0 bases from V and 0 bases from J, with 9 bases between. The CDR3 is CASSEAPRFSGNTIYF. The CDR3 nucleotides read TGTGCCAGCAGTGAAGCTCCGCGGTTCTCTGGAAACACCATATATTTT.

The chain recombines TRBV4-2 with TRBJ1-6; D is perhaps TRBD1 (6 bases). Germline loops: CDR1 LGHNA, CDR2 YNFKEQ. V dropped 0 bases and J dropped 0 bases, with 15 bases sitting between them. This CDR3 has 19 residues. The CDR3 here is CASSQEAPMTGSYNSPLHF. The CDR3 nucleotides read TGTGCCAGCAGCCAAGAGGCCCCGATGACAGGCTCCTATAATTCACCCCTCCACTTT.

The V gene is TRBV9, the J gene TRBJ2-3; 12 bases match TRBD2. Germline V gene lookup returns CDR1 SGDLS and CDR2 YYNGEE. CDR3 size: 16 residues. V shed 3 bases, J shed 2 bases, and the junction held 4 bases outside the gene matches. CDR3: CASSGRTSGDTDTQYF. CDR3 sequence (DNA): TGTGCCAGCAGCGGGCGGACTAGCGGGGACACAGATACGCAGTATTTT. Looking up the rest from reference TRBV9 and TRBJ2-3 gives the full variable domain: DSGVTQTPKHLITATGQRVTLRCSPRSGDLSVYWYQQSLDQGLQFLIQYYNGEERAKGNILERFSAQQFPDLHSELNLSSLELGDSALYFCASSGRTSGDTDTQYFGPGTRLTVL.